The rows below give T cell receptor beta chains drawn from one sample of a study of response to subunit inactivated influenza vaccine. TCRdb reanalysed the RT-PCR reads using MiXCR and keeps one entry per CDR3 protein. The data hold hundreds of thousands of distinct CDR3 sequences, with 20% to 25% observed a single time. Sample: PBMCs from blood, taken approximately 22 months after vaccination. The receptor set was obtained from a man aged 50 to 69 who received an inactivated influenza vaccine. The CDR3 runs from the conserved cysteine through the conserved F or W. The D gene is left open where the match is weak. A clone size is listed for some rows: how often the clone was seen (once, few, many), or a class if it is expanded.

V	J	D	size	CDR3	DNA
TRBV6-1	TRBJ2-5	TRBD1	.	CASKTDRGQERAQYF	TGTGCCAGCAAGACGGACAGGGGTCAGGAGAGGGCCCAGTACTTC
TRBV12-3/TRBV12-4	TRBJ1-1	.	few	CASSLEPRGTEAFF	TGTGCCAGCAGTCTCGAGCCGCGGGGCACTGAAGCTTTCTTT
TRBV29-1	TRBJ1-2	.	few	CSVVGQPSNYGYTF	TGCAGCGTTGTAGGACAGCCCTCTAACTATGGCTACACCTTC
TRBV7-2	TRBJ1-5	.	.	CASANSGPQHF	TGTGCCAGTGCCAACAGTGGGCCCCAGCATTTT
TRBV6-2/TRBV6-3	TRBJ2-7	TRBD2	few	CASSYSGGLAGGEQYF	TGTGCCAGCAGTTACTCGGGTGGACTAGCGGGTGGCGAGCAGTACTTC
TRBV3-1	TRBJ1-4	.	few	CASSPSSGGGNEKLFF	TGTGCCAGCAGCCCCTCGTCAGGAGGGGGAAATGAAAAACTGTTTTTT
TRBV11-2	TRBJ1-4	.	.	CASSPVLREKLFF	TGTGCCAGCAGCCCAGTCCTAAGGGAAAAACTGTTTTTT
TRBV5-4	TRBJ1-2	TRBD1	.	CASSGGTGLIYGYTF	TGTGCCAGCAGCGGGGGGACAGGATTAATCTATGGCTACACCTTC
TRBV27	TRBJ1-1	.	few	CASSFSVSGTEAFF	TGTGCCAGCAGTTTTTCAGTTAGCGGAACTGAAGCTTTCTTT
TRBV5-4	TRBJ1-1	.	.	CASSLETGMNTEAFF	TGTGCCAGCAGCCTGGAGACAGGAATGAACACTGAAGCTTTCTTT
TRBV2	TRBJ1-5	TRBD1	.	CASSPGTGEQPQHF	TGTGCCAGCAGCCCCGGGACAGGGGAACAGCCCCAGCATTTT
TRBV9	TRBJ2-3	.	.	CASSAGHFTDTQYF	TGTGCCAGCAGCGCGGGACACTTCACAGATACGCAGTATTTT
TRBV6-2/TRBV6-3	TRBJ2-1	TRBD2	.	CASSLAGGPYEQFF	TGTGCCAGCAGTTTAGCGGGGGGGCCTTATGAGCAGTTCTTC
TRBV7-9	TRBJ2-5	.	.	CASSLVGSPGETQYF	TGTGCCAGCAGCTTAGTAGGGTCACCCGGAGAGACCCAGTACTTC
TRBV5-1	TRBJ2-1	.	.	CASSGNTGTYNEQFF	TGCGCTAGCAGCGGTAACACGGGAACCTACAATGAGCAGTTCTTC
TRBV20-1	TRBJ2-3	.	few	CSARDLRQGNTDTQYF	TGCAGTGCTAGAGATCTTCGGCAGGGGAACACAGATACGCAGTATTTT
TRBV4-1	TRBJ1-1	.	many	CASSQKGIRGRNTEAFF	TGCGCCAGCAGCCAAAAAGGAATCAGGGGAAGGAACACTGAAGCTTTCTTT
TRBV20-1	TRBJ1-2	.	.	CSATGYYGYTF	TGCAGTGCTACCGGATACTATGGCTACACCTTC
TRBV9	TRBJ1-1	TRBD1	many	CASSAGTGGARSEAFF	TGTGCCAGCAGCGCGGGGACAGGGGGCGCGAGATCTGAAGCTTTCTTT
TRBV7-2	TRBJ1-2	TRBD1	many	CASSHGQGATGYTF	TGTGCCAGCAGCCACGGACAGGGGGCGACCGGCTACACCTTC
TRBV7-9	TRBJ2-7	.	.	CASSLATGKSEQYF	TGTGCCAGCAGCTTAGCCACAGGGAAAAGCGAGCAGTACTTC
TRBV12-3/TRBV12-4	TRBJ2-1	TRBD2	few	CASSLAPAGVYNEQFF	TGTGCCAGCAGTTTAGCCCCTGCGGGGGTCTACAATGAGCAGTTCTTC
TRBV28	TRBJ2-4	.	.	CASSQQGRDRNIQYF	TGTGCCAGCAGTCAACAGGGGAGGGATAGGAACATTCAGTACTTC
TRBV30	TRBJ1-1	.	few	CAWTWGHLNTEAFF	TGTGCCTGGACCTGGGGACATCTCAACACTGAAGCTTTCTTT
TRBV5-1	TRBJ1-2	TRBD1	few	CASSSVEGANYGYTF	TGCGCCAGCAGCAGTGTGGAGGGGGCGAACTATGGCTACACCTTC
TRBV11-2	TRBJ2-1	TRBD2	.	CASSHATSGGFSSGEQFF	TGTGCCAGCAGTCATGCTACTAGCGGGGGGTTTTCGTCGGGTGAGCAGTTCTTC
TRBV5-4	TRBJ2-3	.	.	CASSLAGGREADTQYF	TGTGCCAGCAGCTTGGCCGGGGGGCGTGAAGCAGATACGCAGTATTTT
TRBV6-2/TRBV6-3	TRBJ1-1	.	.	CASNRRGGDTEAFF	TGTGCCAGCAACCGCAGGGGTGGGGACACTGAAGCTTTCTTT
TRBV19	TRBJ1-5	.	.	CASRDTWRGNQPQHF	TGTGCCAGTAGGGACACGTGGCGCGGCAATCAGCCCCAGCATTTT
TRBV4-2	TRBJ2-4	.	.	CASSQSRGVLNIQYF	TGTGCCAGCAGCCAATCCCGGGGTGTTCTCAACATTCAGTACTTC
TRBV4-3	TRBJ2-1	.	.	CASSQDWSVYNEQFF	TGCGCCAGCAGCCAAGATTGGTCCGTCTACAATGAGCAGTTCTTC
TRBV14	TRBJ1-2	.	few	CASSPPGGPIYGYTF	TGTGCCAGCAGCCCCCCCGGTGGGCCGATATATGGCTACACCTTC
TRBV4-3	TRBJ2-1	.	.	CASSQETGLGGQFF	TGCGCCAGCAGCCAAGAAACAGGGTTAGGTGGGCAGTTCTTC
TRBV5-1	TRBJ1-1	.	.	CASSLARGGVTEAFF	TGCGCCAGCAGCTTGGCCCGGGGGGGGGTCACTGAAGCTTTCTTT
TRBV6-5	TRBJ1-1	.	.	CASSYSLGGEAFF	TGTGCCAGCAGTTACTCCCTGGGGGGTGAAGCTTTCTTT
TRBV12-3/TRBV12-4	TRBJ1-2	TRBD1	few	CASSRTGASGYGYTF	TGTGCCAGCAGTAGGACAGGGGCCTCGGGGTATGGCTACACCTTC
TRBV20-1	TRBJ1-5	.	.	CSARDSLNNQPQHF	TGCAGTGCTAGAGATAGTCTGAACAATCAGCCCCAGCATTTT